This T cell receptor (beta chain) was obtained from a study of cytomegalovirus exposure and HLA in healthy donors. On the study more broadly: Findings of an earlier analysis included roughly 120 million unique TCR beta sequences from around 180 million T cells. The study's findings and limits: The study carried out a later analysis of TCR beta sequences. It associated 15,000 to 20,000 of them with specific HLA alleles at a false discovery rate of 0.05. Later analysis identified a missense DCLRE1C variant that was linked to TCR beta V- and J-gene trimming.

The CDR3 loop spans 15 amino acids. Germline CDR1 is SGHNT and CDR2 is YYREEE (reference sequence). The PCR used 60 Vbeta and 13 Jbeta primers. Method: immunoSEQ multiplex PCR; TCRdb's copy keeps in-frame clones and lacks some. The table records about 200,000 clones, roughly 85% of them present only once. As to this clone: Antigen unknown.

The chain couples TRBV5-4 to TRBJ1-3; no clear D. The assigned J gene may be wrong: the sequence end matches TRBJ2-2 better. This sequence originates from a man between 18 and 35 years old in good health and CMV-seronegative. Sequenced: PBMCs. The CDR3: CASSLASANTGELFF. CDR3 bases: TGTGCCAGCAGCTTGGCGTCAGCGAACACCGGGGAGCTGTTTTTT.